The source of this T cell receptor beta chain is a study of T cell changes during pregnancy in multiple sclerosis. The CDR3 has 15 residues. J gave up 2 bases and V 3 bases, and 7 bases lay outside the gene matches. CDR1 is SGHRS and CDR2 is YFSETQ in the germline V gene. The assay was immunoSEQ multiplex PCR, and TCRdb's table has in-frame clones only and misses some. The table records roughly 76,000 clones, 85% to 95% of them present only once. This clone was seen once. V gene TRBV5-1 combines with J gene TRBJ1-2; the match to TRBD1 covers 7 bases. Sequencing was performed on CD4+ T cells from peripheral blood mononuclear cells, taken after pregnancy. The clonotype comes from a female donor with multiple sclerosis, enrolled in a pregnancy study. The CDR3 DNA is TGCGCCAGCAGCTCCGGGACAGTAGCCAACTATGGCTACACCTTC. Its protein product is CASSSGTVANYGYTF.